A single sample gave rise to the 18 T cell receptor beta chains below, sequenced in a study of radiotherapy plus CTLA-4 blockade in lung cancer. Only in-frame clones appear in the TCRdb table, and some are missing; sequencing was by immunoSEQ multiplex PCR. The sample has 9,500 to 15,000 clones, 80% to 90% seen once. The starting material was peripheral blood, obtained from a patient treated with radiotherapy plus ipilimumab. The receptors shown here come from a human donor with non-small cell lung cancer that progressed on radiotherapy plus ipilimumab.

The chain uses TRBV6-5 and TRBJ2-3; a weak D match, TRBD1 (6 bases). Germline V gene sequence: CDR1 MNHEY, CDR2 SVGAGI. Trimming removed 5 bases from V and 3 bases from J, with 15 bases in between. CDR3 length: 15 residues. The CDR3 sequence is CASSRQAPGTDTQYF. CDR3 nucleotides: TGTGCCAGCAGTCGACAGGCCCCGGGAACAGATACGCAGTATTTT.

This clone appeared a single time. This rearrangement joins TRBV11-3 to TRBJ1-1; 10 bases match TRBD1. Germline V gene lookup returns CDR1 SGHNT and CDR2 YENEEA. The length of the CDR3 is 13 residues. V lost 1 base and J lost 11; bases outside the gene matches: 4. The CDR3 sequence is CASSLGTGGSAFF. In DNA form, the CDR3 reads TGTGCCAGCAGCTTAGGGACAGGGGGGTCGGCTTTCTTT.

This clone turned up a few times. The chain links TRBV19 to TRBJ2-6, with D perhaps being TRBD1 or TRBD2 (5 bases each). CDR1 is LNHDA and CDR2 is SQIVND in the germline V gene (reference sequence). This CDR3 region has 15 residues. V lost 5 bases to trimming and J lost 0 bases, with 8 bases between them. The CDR3 sequence: CASSRDASGANVLTF. CDR3 nucleotides: TGTGCCAGTAGTCGGGACGCCTCTGGGGCCAACGTCCTGACTTTC.

The chain links TRBV5-8 to TRBJ1-1; D is undetermined. From germline, CDR1 is SGHTS and CDR2 YDEGEE. The CDR3 runs to 14 residues. V gave up 7 bases and J gave up 4 bases, with 17 bases separating them. The CDR3 is CASCRRGVATEAFF. CDR3 DNA: TGTGCCAGCTGTCGTCGTGGGGTCGCCACTGAAGCTTTCTTT.

The chain combines TRBV8-2 with TRBJ2-6; TRBD1 reflects the table's D call only, with no check against the DNA. TRBV8-2 is a pseudogene. CDR3 length equals 16 residues. CDR3 protein: CGRAVITQSRANVLTF. CDR3 nucleotides: TGTGGCAGGGCCGTGATAACACAAAGTCGGGCCAACGTCCTGACTTTC.

The rearrangement joins TRBV6-5 to TRBJ2-7; D remains unclear. V was shortened by 4 bases and J by 2 bases, with 9 bases between the two germline ends. The CDR3 length is 13 residues. CDR1 is MNHEY, CDR2 SVGAGI, per germline. CDR3 sequence reads: CASSSPATYEQYF. CDR3 DNA: TGTGCCAGCAGTTCTCCTGCAACCTACGAGCAGTACTTC.

The V gene is TRBV18, the J gene TRBJ1-5; D may be TRBD1 (5 bases). Germline-derived CDR1 and CDR2 are KGHSH and LQKENI. Trimming took 4 bases from V and 2 from J, leaving 15 bases between them. The CDR3 length is 16 residues. CDR3 residues: CASSRGPPYGNQPQHF. The CDR3 DNA reads as TGTGCCAGCTCACGGGGACCACCTTATGGCAATCAGCCCCAGCATTTT.

This clone has a single count. The chain uses TRBV9 and TRBJ2-5; TRBD2 might be the D (6 bases). The CDR3 runs to 15 residues. Germline assignment: CDR1 SGDLS and CDR2 YYNGEE. V was cut by 3 bases and J by 5 bases, with 17 bases left in between. The CDR3: CASSALGGGRETQYF. The CDR3 coding sequence is TGTGCCAGCAGCGCCTTAGGAGGAGGGAGGGAGACCCAGTACTTC.

The chain joins TRBV7-9 to TRBJ1-4, with TRBD1 identical over 8 bases. CDR1 and CDR2 from the germline V gene are SEHNR and FQNEAQ (reference sequence). V was pared by 5 bases and J by 1 base, with 3 bases of the junction left unmatched. This CDR3 contains 15 residues. The CDR3 reads CASSQGALTNEKLFF. In nucleotides, the CDR3 is TGTGCCAGCAGCCAGGGGGCACTAACTAATGAAAAACTGTTTTTT.

This rearrangement joins TRBV5-6 to TRBJ2-6; 7 bases are shared with TRBD1. Per the germline V gene, CDR1 is SGHDT and CDR2 is YYEEEE. Losses at the gene ends were 4 bases for V and 0 bases for J; bases not matched to a gene: 10. CDR3 length: 18 amino acids. CDR3 in amino acids: CASSMSGQVLSGANVLTF. The CDR3 DNA reads TGTGCCAGCAGCATGTCAGGACAGGTGCTCTCTGGGGCCAACGTCCTGACTTTC.

A single count supports this clone. V and J are TRBV14 and TRBJ1-1; TRBD1 might be the D (5 bases). CDR1 and CDR2 (germline): SGHDN, FVKESK. The CDR3 loop spans 16 amino acids. Trimming cost V 1 base and J 5 bases, with 17 bases left between them. The CDR3 DNA reads TGTGCCAGCAGCCAAGGTTTTTTAGGGGTTGGAACTGAAGCTTTCTTT. Residues: CASSQGFLGVGTEAFF.

V and J are TRBV6-5 and TRBJ2-3; a weak D match, TRBD2 (5 bases). The CDR3 runs to 14 residues. With 7 bases removed from V and 2 bases from J, the gap between germline ends came to 13 bases. The V gene's germline CDR1 is MNHEY and CDR2 SVGAGI. The DNA of the CDR3 is TGTGCCAGCAAGCGGAACCTATACACAGATACGCAGTATTTT. The encoded protein is CASKRNLYTDTQYF.

The rearrangement uses TRBV7-8 and TRBJ2-2; D not resolved. Per germline, CDR1 SGHVS and CDR2 FQNEAQ. This CDR3 has 15 residues. Here the CDR3 DNA reads TGTGGCACTCGGCCTCGGCGACCGAACACCGGGGAGCTGTTTTTT. Amino acids: CGTRPRRPNTGELFF.

The chain employs TRBV12-2 and TRBJ1-2. TRBV12-2 is designated a pseudogene. This CDR3 spans 14 amino acids. The CDR3 coding sequence is TGTGCAAGTCGCTTAGCGCCAACAGCGTGGGGCTACACCTTC. It codes for CASRLAPTAWGYTF.

The genes are TRBV9 and TRBJ1-3; TRBD1 aligns across 8 bases. The germline V gene encodes CDR1 SGDLS and CDR2 YYNGEE. This CDR3 is built from 17 residues. V shed 0 bases, J shed 5 bases, and the junction held 10 bases outside the gene matches. In nucleotides, the CDR3 is TGTGCCAGCAGCGTAGGGGCAGGACAGGGTTCCCGAAACACCATATATTTT. Protein sequence: CASSVGAGQGSRNTIYF.

The chain combines TRBV4-3 with TRBJ1-2; tentative D call: TRBD1 (5 bases). The CDR3 contains 15 residues. CDR1 is LGHNA and CDR2 is YSLEER in the germline V gene. Trimming stripped 3 bases from V and 0 bases from J, with 11 bases between. The CDR3 reads CASSQERDANYGYTF. The CDR3 DNA sequence: TGCGCCAGCAGCCAGGAAAGGGACGCTAACTATGGCTACACCTTC.

V usage is TRBV19 and J usage is TRBJ1-1; D not resolved. In germline, CDR1 is LNHDA, CDR2 SQIVND (reference sequence). The CDR3 is 20 amino acids. V lost 3 bases, J lost 0 bases, and 26 bases lay in between. CDR3 loop: CASSIGRAGRAGTLNTEAFF. The CDR3 bases are TGTGCCAGTAGTATCGGGAGGGCCGGGAGAGCCGGAACGTTGAACACTGAAGCTTTCTTT.

The chain is built from TRBV21-1 and TRBJ2-7; the D call TRBD1 from the table was never checked on the DNA. TRBV21-1 is a documented pseudogene. The CDR3 is made up of 15 amino acids. Here the CDR3 reads CASSPPGGAEDEQYF. DNA for the CDR3: TGTGCCAGCAGCCCACCTGGGGGCGCCGAGGACGAGCAGTACTTC.